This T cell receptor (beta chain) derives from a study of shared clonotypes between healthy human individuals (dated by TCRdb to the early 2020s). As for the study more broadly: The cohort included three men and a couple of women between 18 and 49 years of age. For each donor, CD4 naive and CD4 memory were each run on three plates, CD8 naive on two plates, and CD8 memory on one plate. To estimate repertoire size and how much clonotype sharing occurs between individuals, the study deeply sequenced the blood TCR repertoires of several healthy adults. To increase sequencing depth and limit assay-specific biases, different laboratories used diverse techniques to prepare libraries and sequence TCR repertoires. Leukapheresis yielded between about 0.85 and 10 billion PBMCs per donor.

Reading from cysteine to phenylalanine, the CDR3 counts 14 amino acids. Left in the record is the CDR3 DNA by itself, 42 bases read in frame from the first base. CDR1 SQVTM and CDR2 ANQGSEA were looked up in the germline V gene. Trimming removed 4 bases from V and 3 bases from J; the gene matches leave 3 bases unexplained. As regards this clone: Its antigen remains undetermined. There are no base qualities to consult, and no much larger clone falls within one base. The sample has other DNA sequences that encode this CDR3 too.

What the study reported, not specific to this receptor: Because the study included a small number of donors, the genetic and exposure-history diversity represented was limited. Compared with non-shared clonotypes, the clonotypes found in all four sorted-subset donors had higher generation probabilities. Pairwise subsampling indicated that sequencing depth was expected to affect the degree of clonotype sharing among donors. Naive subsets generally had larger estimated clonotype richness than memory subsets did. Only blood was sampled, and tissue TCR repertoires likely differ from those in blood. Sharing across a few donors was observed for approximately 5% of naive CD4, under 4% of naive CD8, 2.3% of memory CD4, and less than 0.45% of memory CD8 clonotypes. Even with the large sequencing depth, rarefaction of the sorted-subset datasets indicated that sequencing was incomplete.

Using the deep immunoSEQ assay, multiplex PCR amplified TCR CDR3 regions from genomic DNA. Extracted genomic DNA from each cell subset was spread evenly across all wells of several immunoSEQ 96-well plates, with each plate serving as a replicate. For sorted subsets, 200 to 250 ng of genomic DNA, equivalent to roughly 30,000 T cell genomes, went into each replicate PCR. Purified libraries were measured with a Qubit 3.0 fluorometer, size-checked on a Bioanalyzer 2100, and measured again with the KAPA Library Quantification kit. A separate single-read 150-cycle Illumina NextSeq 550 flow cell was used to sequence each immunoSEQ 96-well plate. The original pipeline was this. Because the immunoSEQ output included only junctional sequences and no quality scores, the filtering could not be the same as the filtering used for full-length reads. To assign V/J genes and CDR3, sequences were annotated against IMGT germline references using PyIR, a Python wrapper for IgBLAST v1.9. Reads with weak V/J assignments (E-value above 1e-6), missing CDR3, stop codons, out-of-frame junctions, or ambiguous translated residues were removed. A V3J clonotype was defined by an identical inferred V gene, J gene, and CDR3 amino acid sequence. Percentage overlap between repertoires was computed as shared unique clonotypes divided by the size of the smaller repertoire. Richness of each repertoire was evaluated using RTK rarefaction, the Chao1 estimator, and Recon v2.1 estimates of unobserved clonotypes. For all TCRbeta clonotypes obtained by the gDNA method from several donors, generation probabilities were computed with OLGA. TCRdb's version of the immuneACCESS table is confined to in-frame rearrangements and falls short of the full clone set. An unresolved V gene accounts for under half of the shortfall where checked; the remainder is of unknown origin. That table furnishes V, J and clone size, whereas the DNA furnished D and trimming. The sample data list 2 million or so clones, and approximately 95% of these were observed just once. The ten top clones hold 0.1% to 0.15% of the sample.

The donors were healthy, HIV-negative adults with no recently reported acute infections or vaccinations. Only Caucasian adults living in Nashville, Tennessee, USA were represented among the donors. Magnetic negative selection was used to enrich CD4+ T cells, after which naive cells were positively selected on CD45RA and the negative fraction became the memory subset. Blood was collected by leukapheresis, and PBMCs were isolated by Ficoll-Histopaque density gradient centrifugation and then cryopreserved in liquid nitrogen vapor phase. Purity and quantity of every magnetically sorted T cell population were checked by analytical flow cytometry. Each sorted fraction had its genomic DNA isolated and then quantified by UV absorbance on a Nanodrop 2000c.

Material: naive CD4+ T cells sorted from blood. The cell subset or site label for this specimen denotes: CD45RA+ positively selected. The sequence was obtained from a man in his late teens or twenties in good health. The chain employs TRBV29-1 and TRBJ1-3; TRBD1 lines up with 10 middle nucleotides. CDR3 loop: CSVVGQGSGNTIYF. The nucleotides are TGCAGCGTTGTGGGACAGGGGAGTGGAAACACCATATATTTT.